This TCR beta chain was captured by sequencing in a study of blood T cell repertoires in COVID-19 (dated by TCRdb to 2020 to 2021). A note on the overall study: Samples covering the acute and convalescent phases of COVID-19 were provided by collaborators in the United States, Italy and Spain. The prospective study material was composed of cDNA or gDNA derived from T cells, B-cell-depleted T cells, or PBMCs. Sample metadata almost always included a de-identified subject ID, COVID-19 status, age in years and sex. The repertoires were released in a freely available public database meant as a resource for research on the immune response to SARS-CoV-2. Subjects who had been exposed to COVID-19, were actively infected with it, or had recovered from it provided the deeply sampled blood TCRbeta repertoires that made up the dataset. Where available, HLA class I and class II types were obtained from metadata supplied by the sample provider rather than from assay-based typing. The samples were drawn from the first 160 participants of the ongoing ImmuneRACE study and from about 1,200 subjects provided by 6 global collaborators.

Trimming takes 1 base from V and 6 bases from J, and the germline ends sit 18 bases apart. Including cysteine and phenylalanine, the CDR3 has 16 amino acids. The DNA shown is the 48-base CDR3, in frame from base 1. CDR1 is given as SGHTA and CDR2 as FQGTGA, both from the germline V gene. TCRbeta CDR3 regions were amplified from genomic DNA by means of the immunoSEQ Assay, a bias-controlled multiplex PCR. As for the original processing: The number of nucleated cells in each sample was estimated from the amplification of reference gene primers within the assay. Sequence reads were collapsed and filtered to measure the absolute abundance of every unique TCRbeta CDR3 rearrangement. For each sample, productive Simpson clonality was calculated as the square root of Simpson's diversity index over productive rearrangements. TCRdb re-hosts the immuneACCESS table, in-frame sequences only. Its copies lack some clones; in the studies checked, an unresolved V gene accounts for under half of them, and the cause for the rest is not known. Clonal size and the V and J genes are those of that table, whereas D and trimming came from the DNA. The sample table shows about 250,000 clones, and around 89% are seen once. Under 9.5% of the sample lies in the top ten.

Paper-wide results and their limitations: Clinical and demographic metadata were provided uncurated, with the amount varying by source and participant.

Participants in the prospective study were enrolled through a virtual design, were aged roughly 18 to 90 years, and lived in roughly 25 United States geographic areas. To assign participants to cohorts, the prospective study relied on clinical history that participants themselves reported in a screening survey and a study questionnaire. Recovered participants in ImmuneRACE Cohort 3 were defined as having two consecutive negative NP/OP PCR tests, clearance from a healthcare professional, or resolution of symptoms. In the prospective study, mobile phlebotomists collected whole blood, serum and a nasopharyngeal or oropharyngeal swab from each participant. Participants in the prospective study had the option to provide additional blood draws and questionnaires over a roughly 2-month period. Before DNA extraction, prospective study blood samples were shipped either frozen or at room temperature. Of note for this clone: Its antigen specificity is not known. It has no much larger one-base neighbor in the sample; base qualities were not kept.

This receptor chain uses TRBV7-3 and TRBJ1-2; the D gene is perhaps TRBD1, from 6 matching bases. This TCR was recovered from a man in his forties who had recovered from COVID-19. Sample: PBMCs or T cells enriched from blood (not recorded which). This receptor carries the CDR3 CASSLRGPQGLDGYTF. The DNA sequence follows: TGTGCCAGCAGCTTAAGAGGGCCCCAGGGGCTGGATGGCTACACCTTC.